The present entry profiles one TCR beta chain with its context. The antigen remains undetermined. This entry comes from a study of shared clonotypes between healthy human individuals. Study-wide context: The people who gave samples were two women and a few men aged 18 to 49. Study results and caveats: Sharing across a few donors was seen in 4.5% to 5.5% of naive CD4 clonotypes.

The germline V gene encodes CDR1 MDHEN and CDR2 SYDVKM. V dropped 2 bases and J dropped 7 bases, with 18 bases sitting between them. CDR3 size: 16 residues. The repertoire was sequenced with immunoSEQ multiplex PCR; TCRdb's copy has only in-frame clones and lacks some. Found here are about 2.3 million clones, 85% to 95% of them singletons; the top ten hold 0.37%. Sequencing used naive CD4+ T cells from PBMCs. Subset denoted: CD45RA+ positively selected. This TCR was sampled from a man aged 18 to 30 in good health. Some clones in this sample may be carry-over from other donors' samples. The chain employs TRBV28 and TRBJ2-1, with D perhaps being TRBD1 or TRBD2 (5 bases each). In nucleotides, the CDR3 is TGTGCCAGCAGTTTACCTCCGGGGCAGACCCTTAATGAGCAGTTCTTC. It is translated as CASSLPPGQTLNEQFF. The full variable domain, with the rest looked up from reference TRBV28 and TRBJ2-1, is DVKVTQSSRYLVKRTGEKVFLECVQDMDHENMFWYRQDPGLGLRLIYFSYDVKMKEKGDIPEGYSVSREKKERFSLILESASTNQTSMYLCASSLPPGQTLNEQFFGPGTRLTVL.